This paragraph covers one T cell receptor beta chain sequence. The antigen is not known. Both 60 Vbeta primers and 13 Jbeta primers went into the PCR. Assay used: immunoSEQ multiplex PCR; TCRdb lists only in-frame clones, some missing. The sample holds about 140,000 clones, 73% seen once. This sample is drawn from a study of cytomegalovirus exposure and HLA in healthy donors. On the study more broadly: Approximately 85 million unique TCRs from HLA-typed donors were held in an early data release. General study points: TCR beta chain V- and J-gene trimming was linked, in a later analysis, to a missense variant in DCLRE1C. Several of the most significant clusters were apparently associated with common viral pathogens in a later analysis.

This CDR3 spans 17 amino acids. Germline V CDR1 and CDR2: SEHNR, FQNEAQ (reference sequence). V lost 1 base to trimming and J lost 0 bases; unmatched junction nucleotides: 6. V is TRBV7-9 and J is TRBJ2-3; TRBD2 aligns across 8 bases. The TCR originated in a woman between 40 and 55 years old in good health and CMV-seronegative. The sample was PBMCs. DNA of the CDR3: TGTGCCAGCAGCTTAGAGGGACTAGGATCTAGCACAGATACGCAGTATTTT. This encodes CASSLEGLGSSTDTQYF. The whole variable domain, remainder taken from reference TRBV7-9 and TRBJ2-3, is DTGVSQNPRHKITKRGQNVTFRCDPISEHNRLYWYRQTLGQGPEFLTYFQNEAQLEKSRLLSDRFSAERPKGSFSTLEIQRTEQGDSAMYLCASSLEGLGSSTDTQYFGPGTRLTVL.